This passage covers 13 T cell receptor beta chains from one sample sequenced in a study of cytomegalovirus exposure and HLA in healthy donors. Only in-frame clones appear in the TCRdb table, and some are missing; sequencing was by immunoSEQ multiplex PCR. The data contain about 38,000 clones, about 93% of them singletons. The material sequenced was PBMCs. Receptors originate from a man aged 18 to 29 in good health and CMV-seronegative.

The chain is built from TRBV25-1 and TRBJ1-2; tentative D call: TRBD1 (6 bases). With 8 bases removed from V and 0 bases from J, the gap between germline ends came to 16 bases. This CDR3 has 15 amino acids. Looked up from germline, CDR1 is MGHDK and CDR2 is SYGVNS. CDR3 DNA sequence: TGTGCCAGCGCGATGGGGGGGCGAGCTAACTATGGCTACACCTTC. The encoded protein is CASAMGGRANYGYTF.

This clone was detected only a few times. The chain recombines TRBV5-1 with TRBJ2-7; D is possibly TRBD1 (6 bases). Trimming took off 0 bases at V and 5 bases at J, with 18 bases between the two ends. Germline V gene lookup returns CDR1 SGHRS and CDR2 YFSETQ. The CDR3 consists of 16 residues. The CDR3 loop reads CASSLALGRGRNEQYF. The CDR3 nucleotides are TGCGCCAGCAGCTTGGCCTTAGGCAGGGGCCGAAACGAGCAGTACTTC.

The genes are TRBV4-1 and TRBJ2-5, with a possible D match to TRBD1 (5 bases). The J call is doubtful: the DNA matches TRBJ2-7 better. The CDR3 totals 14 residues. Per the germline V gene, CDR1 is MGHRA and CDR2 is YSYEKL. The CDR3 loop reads CASSLGHVSYEQYF. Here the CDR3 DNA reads TGCGCCAGCAGCCTAGGACACGTCTCCTACGAGCAGTACTTC.

The chain's CDR3 is CASSSGGASGRSQEQYF. CDR3 nucleotides: TGCGCCAGCAGCTCTGGGGGAGCTAGCGGGAGATCGCAGGAGCAGTACTTC. The chain combines TRBV5-1 with TRBJ2-7, with 10 bases that match TRBD2. The CDR3 runs to 17 residues. Germline V lookup: CDR1 SGHRS, CDR2 YFSETQ. Trimming at V came to 3 bases and at J to 7 bases, leaving 16 bases not matched to a gene.

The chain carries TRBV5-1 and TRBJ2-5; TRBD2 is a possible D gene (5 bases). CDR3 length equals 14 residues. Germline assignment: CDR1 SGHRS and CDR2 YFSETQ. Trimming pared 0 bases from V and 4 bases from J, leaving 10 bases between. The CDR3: CASSLGIAGETQYF. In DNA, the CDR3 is TGCGCCAGCAGCTTGGGTATTGCGGGAGAGACCCAGTACTTC.

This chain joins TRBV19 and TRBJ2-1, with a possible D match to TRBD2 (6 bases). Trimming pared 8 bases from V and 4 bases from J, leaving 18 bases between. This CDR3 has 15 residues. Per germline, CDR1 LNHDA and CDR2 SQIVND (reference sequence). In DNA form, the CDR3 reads TGTGCCAGTTGCCCGTCCCCTGGGGGGTACAATGAGCAGTTCTTC. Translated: CASCPSPGGYNEQFF. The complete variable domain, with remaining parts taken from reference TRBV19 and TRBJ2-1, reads DGGITQSPKYLFRKEGQNVTLSCEQNLNHDAMYWYRQDPGQGLRLIYYSQIVNDFQKGDIAEGYSVSREKKESFPLTVTSAQKNPTAFYLCASCPSPGGYNEQFFGPGTRLTVL.

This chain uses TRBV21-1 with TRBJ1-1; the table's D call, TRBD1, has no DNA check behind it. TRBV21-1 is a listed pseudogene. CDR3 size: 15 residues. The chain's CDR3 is CASSYYGTGNTEAFF. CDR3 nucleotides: TGTGCCAGCAGTTACTACGGGACAGGTAACACTGAAGCTTTCTTT.

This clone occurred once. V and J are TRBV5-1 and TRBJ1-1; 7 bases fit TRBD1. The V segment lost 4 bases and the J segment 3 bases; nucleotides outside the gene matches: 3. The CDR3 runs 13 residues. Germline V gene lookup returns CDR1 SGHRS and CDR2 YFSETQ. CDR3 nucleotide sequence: TGCGCCAGCAGCCTGCAGGGGGACACTGAAGCTTTCTTT. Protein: CASSLQGDTEAFF.

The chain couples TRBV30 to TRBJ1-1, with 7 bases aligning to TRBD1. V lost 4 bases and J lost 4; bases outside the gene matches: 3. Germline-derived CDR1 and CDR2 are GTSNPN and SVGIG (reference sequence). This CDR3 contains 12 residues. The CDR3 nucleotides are TGTGCCTGGAAACAGGGGATCACTGAAGCTTTCTTT. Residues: CAWKQGITEAFF.

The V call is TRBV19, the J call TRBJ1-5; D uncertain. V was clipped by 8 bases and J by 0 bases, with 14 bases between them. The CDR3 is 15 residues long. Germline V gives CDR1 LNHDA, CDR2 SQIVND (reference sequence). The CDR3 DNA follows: TGTGCCAGTTCGAGTACCTTTTATAGCAATCAGCCCCAGCATTTT. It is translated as CASSSTFYSNQPQHF.

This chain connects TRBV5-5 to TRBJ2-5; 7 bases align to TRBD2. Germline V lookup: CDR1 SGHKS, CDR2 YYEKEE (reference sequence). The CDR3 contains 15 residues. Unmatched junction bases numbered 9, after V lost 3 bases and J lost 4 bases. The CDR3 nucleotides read TGTGCCAGCAGCTCGTATGCCCCGGGGGGAGAGACCCAGTACTTC. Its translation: CASSSYAPGGETQYF.

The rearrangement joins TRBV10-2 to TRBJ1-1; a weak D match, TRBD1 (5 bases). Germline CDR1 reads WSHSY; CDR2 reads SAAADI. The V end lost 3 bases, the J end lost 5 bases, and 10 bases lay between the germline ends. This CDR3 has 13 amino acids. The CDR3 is CASSESRGTEAFF. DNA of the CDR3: TGCGCCAGCAGTGAAAGTCGGGGGACTGAAGCTTTCTTT.

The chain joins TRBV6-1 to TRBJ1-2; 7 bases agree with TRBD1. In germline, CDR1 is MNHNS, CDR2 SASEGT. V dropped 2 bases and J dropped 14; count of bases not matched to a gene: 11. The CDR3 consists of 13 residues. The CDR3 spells CASSELGGGLGTF. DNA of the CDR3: TGTGCCAGCAGTGAACTAGGGGGCGGCCTTGGTACCTTC.